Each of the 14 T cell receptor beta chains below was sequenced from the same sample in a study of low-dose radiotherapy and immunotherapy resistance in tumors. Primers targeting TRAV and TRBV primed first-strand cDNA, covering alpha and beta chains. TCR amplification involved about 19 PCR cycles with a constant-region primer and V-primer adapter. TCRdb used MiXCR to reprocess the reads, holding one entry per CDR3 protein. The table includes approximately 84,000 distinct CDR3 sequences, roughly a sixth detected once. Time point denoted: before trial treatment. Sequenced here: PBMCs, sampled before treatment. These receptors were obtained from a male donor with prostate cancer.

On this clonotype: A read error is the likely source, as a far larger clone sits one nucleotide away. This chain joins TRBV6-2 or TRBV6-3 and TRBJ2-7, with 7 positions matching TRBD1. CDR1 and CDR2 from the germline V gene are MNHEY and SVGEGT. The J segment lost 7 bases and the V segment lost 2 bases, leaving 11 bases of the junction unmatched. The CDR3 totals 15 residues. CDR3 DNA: TGTGCCAGCAGTTACGGATCGGGACAGTACAATGAGCAGTACTTC. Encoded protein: CASSYGSGQYNEQYF.

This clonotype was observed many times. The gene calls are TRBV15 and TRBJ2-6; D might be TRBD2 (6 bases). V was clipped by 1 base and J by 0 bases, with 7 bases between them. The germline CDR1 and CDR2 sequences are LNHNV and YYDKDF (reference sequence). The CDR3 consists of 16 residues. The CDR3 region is CATSRGGDSGANVLTF. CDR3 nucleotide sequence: TGTGCCACCAGCAGAGGGGGGGACTCTGGGGCCAACGTCCTGACTTTC.

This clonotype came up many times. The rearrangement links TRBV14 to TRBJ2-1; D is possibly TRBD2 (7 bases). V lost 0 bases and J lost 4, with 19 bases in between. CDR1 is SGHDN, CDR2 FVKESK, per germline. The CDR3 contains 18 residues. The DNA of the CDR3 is TGTGCCAGCAGCCAAGATTTGGACGGGGGGCCCGTGTACAATGAGCAGTTCTTC. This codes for CASSQDLDGGPVYNEQFF. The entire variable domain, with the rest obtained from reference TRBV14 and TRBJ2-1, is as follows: EAGVTQFPSHSVIEKGQTVTLRCDPISGHDNLYWYRRVMGKEIKFLLHFVKESKQDESGMPNNRFLAERTGGTYSTLKVQPAELEDSGVYFCASSQDLDGGPVYNEQFFGPGTRLTVL.

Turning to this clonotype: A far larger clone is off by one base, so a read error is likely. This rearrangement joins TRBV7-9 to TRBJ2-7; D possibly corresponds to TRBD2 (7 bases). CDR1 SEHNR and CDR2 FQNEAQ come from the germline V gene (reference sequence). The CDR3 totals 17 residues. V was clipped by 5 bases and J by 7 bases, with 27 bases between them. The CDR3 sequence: CASSKRGGRRLYNEQYF. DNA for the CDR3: TGTGCCAGCAGCAAGCGCGGGGGCCGACGACTCTACAATGAGCAGTACTTC.

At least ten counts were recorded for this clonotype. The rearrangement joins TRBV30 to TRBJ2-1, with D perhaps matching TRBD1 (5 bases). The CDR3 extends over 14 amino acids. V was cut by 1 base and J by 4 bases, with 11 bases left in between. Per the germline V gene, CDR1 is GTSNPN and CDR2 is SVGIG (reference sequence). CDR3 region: CAWSEGHRYNEQFF. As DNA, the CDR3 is TGTGCCTGGAGTGAGGGGCACCGGTACAATGAGCAGTTCTTC.

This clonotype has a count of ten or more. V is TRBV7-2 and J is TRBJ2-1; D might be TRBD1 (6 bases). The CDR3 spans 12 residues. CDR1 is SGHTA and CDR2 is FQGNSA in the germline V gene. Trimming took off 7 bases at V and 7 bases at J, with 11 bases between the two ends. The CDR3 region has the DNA TGTGCCAGCAAACAGGGAGTTAATGAGCAGTTCTTC. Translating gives CASKQGVNEQFF.

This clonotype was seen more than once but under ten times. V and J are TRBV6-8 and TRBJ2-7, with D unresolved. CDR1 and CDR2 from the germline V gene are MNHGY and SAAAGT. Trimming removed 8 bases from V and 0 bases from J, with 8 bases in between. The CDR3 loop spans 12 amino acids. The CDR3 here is CASVGPSYEQYF. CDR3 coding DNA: TGTGCCAGCGTCGGCCCCTCCTACGAGCAGTACTTC.

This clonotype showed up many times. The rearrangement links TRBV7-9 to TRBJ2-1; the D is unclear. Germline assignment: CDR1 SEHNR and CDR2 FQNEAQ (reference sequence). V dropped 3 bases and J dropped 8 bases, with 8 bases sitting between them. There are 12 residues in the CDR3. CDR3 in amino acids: CASSFRSDEQFF. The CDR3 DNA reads TGTGCCAGCAGCTTCAGGTCGGATGAGCAGTTCTTC.

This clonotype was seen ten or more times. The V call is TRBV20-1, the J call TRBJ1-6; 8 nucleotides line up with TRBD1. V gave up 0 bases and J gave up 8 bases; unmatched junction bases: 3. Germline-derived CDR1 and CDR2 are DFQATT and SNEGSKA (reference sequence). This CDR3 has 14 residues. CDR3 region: CSARDPTGDSPLHF. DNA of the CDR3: TGCAGTGCTAGAGATCCGACAGGGGATTCACCCCTCCACTTT.

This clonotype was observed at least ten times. The CDR3 region is CASSFGGQRREQYF. The CDR3 nucleotides are TGTGCCAGCAGCTTTGGGGGCCAACGACGCGAGCAGTACTTC. This rearrangement joins TRBV7-2 to TRBJ2-7, with D possibly TRBD1 on 6 matching bases. The germline CDR1 and CDR2 sequences are SGHTA and FQGNSA. The V gene lost 3 bases and the J gene lost 6 bases, with 15 bases spanning the gap. CDR3 length: 14 residues.

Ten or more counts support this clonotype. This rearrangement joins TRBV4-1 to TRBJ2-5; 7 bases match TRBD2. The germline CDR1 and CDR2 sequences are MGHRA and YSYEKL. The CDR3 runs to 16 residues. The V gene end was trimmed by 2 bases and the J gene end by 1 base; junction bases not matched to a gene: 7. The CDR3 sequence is CASSQSERGLQETQYF. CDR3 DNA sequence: TGCGCCAGCAGCCAATCGGAGCGGGGTCTCCAAGAGACCCAGTACTTC.

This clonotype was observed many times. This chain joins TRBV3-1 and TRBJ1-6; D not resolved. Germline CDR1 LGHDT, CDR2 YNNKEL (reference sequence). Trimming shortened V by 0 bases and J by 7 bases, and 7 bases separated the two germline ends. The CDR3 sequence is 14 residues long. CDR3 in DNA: TGTGCCAGCAGCCAAGAGCGCCGCAATTCACCCCTCCACTTT. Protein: CASSQERRNSPLHF.

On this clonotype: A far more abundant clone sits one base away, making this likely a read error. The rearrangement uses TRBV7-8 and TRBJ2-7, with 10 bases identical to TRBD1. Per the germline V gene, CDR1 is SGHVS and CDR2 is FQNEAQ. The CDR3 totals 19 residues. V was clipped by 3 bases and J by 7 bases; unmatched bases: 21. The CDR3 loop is CASSLFGVLGTGESNEQYF. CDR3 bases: TGTGCCAGCAGCTTGTTTGGTGTCCTCGGGACAGGGGAAAGCAATGAGCAGTACTTC.

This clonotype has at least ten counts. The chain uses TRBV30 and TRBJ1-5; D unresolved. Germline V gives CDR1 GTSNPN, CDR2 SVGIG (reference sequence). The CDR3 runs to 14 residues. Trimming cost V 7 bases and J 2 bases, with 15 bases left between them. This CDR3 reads CAFSEGEGNQPQHF. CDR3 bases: TGTGCCTTCTCTGAGGGTGAGGGCAATCAGCCCCAGCATTTT.